The present TCR beta chain was sequenced within a study of T cell responses to AZD1222 COVID-19 vaccine. Broader study findings: Spike regions recognized by vaccine-associated CD4 TCRs spanned the protein, led by 160-218 and 743-854. Of the AZD1222 recipients, only five to seven were seropositive at baseline. Elevations in Spike-specific TCR breadth and depth followed administration of two AZD1222 doses.

This table comes from immunoSEQ multiplex PCR, and its TCRdb copy is limited to in-frame clones, with some not included. The table shows 150,000 to 200,000 clones, with approximately 90% occurring only once. Points on this clone: Its antigen remains unidentified.

Both about-4-week and about-12-week second-dose recipients were combined. The sequencing used peripheral blood, collected 28 days after the second AZD1222 dose. The clonotype comes from an adult who received the AZD1222 COVID-19 vaccine.

CDR3 nucleotides: TGCAGCGCTACGACAGCCATGAACACTGAAGCTTTCTTT. It codes for CSATTAMNTEAFF. The V gene is TRBV29-1, the J gene TRBJ1-1; D perhaps matches TRBD1 (5 bases). CDR3 length: 13 amino acids. With 7 bases removed from V and 0 bases from J, the gap between germline ends came to 12 bases. Germline V lookup: CDR1 SQVTM, CDR2 ANQGSEA.